Each of the 5 T cell receptor beta chains below was sequenced from the same sample in a study of long-term antiretroviral therapy in people with HIV. Researchers report immunoSEQ v3.0 was run at survey level. The table came from immunoSEQ multiplex PCR; TCRdb's copy has only in-frame clones and leaves some out. Of some 17,000 clones in the sample, around 81% were seen once. Material: unsorted PBMCs, obtained 0.3 years before starting antiretroviral therapy. The source of these receptors is a man between 50 and 59 years old with HIV.

The chain employs TRBV25-1 and TRBJ2-5; a possible D gene is TRBD2 (5 bases). The CDR3 is 14 residues long. The germline gives CDR1 MGHDK, CDR2 SYGVNS. The germline V and J ends were trimmed by 1 base and 4 bases, with 10 bases remaining between them. CDR3 DNA sequence: TGTGCCAGCAGTGAATTTCTAGCTCGAGAGACCCAGTACTTC. This gives the protein CASSEFLARETQYF.

The chain couples TRBV4-2 to TRBJ1-1; D unresolved. Trimming stripped 1 base from V and 6 bases from J, with 9 bases between. The CDR3 is 13 amino acids. CDR1 LGHNA and CDR2 YNFKEQ come from the germline V gene. Written as DNA, the CDR3 is TGTGCCAGCAGCCAAGTCTCCGTCGCTGAAGCTTTCTTT. Translated: CASSQVSVAEAFF.

The chain has TRBV10-3 and TRBJ1-5; 7 bases align to TRBD1. In germline, CDR1 is ENHRY, CDR2 SYGVKD. The ends lost 3 bases at V and 7 bases at J; junction bases unmatched: 9. This CDR3 has 15 amino acids. The DNA of the CDR3 is TGTGCCATCAGTGATCCAGGGGGTCGGGGCCAGCCCCAGCATTTT. This encodes CAISDPGGRGQPQHF.

The chain is built from TRBV15 and TRBJ1-3; D uncertain. The CDR3 loop spans 14 amino acids. The V and J ends lost 0 bases and 2 bases respectively, with 5 bases between them. The V gene's germline CDR1 is LNHNV and CDR2 YYDKDF (reference sequence). The CDR3 DNA reads TGTGCCACCAGCAGAGAGGCGGCTGGAAACACCATATATTTT. This gives the protein CATSREAAGNTIYF.

This clone was observed once. The CDR3 nucleotides read TGTGCCAGCAGTCCTAGCGGCTCCTACAATGAGCAGTTCTTC. The encoded protein is CASSPSGSYNEQFF. The chain is built from TRBV6-5 and TRBJ2-1, with 7 bases that match TRBD2. This CDR3 has 14 amino acids. Germline V gene data show CDR1 as MNHEY and CDR2 as SVGAGI. V was pared by 5 bases and J by 0 bases, with 1 base of the junction left unmatched.